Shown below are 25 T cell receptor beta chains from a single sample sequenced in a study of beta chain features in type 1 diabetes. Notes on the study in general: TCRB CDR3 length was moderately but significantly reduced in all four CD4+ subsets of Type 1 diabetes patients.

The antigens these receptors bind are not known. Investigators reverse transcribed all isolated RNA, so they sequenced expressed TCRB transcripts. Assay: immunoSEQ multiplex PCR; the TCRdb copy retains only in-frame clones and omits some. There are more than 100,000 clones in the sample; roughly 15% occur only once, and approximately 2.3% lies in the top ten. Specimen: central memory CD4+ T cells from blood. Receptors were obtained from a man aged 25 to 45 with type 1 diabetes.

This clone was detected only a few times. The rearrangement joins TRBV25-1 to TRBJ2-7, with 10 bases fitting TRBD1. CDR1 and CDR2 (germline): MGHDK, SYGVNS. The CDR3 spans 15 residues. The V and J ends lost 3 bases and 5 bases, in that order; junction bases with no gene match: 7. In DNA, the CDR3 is TGTGCCAGCAGTGATTCTGGACAGGGGGACGACGAGCAGTACTTC. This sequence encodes CASSDSGQGDDEQYF.

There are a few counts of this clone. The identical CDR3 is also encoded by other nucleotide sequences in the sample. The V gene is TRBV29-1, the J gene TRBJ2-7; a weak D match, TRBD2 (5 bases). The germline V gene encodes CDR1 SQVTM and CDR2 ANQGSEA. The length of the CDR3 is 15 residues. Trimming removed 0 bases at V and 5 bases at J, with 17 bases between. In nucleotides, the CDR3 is TGCAGCGTTGAAGATCAGGCGGGCTGGACCCACGAGCAGTACTTC. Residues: CSVEDQAGWTHEQYF.

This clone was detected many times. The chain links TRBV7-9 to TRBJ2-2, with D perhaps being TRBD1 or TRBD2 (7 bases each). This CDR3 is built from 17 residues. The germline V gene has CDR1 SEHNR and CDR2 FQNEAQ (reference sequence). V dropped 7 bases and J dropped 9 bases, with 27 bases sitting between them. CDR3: CASTYSVGGGGYRELFF. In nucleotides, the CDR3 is TGTGCCAGCACCTACTCCGTGGGAGGGGGCGGATACCGGGAGCTGTTTTTT.

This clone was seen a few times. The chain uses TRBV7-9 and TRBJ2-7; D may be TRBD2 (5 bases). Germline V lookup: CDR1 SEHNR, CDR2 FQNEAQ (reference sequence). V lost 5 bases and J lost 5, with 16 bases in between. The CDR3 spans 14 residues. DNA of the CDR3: TGTGCCAGCAGCCCCTGGACTGGACCCGACGAGCAGTACTTC. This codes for CASSPWTGPDEQYF.

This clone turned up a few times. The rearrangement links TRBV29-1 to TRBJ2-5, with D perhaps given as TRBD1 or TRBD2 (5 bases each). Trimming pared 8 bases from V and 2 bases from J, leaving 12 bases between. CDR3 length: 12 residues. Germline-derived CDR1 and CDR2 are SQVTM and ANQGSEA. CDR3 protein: CSHRWGQETQYF. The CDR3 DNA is TGCAGCCACCGGTGGGGGCAAGAGACCCAGTACTTC.

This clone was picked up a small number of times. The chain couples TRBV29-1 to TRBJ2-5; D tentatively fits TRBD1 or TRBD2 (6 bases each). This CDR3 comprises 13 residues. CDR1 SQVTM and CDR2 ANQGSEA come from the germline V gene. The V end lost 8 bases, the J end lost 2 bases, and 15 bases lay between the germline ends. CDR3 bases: TGCAGCCATAGGGGGAGGCGACAAGAGACCCAGTACTTC. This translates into CSHRGRRQETQYF.

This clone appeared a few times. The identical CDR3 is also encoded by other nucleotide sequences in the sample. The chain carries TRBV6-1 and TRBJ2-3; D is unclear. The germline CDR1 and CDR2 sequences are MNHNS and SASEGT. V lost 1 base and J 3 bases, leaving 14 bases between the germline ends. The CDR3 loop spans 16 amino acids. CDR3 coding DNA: TGTGCCAGCAGTGAAGGATCTAGTTCCCGAACAGATACGCAGTATTTT. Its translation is CASSEGSSSRTDTQYF.

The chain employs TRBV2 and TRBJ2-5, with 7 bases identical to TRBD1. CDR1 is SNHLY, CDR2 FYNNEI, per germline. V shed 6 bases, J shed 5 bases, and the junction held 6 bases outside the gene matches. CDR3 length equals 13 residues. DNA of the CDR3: TGTGCCAGCAGGGGGACAGATAGGGAGACCCAGTACTTC. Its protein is CASRGTDRETQYF.

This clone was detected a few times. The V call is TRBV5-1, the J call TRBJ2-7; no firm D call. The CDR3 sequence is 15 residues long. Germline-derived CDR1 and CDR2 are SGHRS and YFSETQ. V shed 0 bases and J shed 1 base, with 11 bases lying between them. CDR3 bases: TGCGCCAGCAGCTTGGGAAGGTTTCCTTCCTACGAGCAGTACTTC. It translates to CASSLGRFPSYEQYF.

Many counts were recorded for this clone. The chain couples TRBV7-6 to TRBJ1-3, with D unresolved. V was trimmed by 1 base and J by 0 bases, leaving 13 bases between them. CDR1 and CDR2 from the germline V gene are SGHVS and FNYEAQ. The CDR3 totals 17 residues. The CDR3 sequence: CASSLGRKGYSGNTIYF. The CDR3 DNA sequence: TGTGCCAGCAGCTTAGGCCGGAAGGGTTACTCTGGAAACACCATATATTTT.

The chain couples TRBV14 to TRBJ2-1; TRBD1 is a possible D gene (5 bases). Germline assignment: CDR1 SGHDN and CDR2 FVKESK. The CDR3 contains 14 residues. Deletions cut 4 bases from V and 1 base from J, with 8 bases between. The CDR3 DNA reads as TGTGCCAGCAGCCTTAGGGGTTCCTACAATGAGCAGTTCTTC. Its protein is CASSLRGSYNEQFF.

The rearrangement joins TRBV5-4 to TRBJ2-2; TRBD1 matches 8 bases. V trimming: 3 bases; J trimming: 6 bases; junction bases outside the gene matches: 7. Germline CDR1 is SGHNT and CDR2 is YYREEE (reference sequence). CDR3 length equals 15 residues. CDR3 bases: TGTGCCAGCAGCTCAGGACAGGGAATCTCCGGGGAGCTGTTTTTT. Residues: CASSSGQGISGELFF.

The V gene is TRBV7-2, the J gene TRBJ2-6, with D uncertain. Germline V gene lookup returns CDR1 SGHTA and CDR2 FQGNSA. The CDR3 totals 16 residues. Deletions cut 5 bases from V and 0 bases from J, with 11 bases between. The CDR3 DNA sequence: TGTGCCAGCAGCCCCCGGTCGAACTCTGGGGCCAACGTCCTGACTTTC. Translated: CASSPRSNSGANVLTF.

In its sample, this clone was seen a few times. The CDR3 region has the DNA TGTGCCAGCTCACCCGGGGTGGATCAGCCCCAGCATTTT. Its protein product is CASSPGVDQPQHF. The chain links TRBV18 to TRBJ1-5, with D uncertain. The CDR3 runs to 13 residues. Trimming stripped 3 bases from V and 5 bases from J, with 8 bases between. Germline V gives CDR1 KGHSH, CDR2 LQKENI.

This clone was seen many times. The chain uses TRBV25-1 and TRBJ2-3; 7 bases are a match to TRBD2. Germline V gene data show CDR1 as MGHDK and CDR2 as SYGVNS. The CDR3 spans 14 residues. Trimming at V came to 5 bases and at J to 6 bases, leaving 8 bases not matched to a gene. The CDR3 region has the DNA TGTGCCAGCAGTCCGGGCAGCGGGGTGGATACGCAGTATTTT. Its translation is CASSPGSGVDTQYF.

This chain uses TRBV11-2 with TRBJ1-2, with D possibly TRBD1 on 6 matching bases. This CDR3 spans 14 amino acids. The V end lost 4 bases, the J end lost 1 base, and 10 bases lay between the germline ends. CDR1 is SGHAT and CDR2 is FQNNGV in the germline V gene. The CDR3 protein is CASSSTGSNYGYTF. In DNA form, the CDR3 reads TGTGCCAGCAGCTCAACAGGGAGTAACTATGGCTACACCTTC.

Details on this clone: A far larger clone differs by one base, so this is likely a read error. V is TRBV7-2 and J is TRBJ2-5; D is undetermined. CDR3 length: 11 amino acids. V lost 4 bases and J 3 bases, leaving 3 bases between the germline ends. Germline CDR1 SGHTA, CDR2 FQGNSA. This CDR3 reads CASSSEETQYF. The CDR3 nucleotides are TGTGCCAGCAGCTCCGAAGAGACCCAGTACTTC.

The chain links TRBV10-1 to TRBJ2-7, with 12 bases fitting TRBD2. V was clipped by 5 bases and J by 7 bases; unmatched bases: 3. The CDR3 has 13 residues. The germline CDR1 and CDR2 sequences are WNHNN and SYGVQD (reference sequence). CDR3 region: CASSRTSGEEQYF. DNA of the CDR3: TGCGCCAGCAGTCGGACTAGCGGGGAGGAGCAGTACTTC.

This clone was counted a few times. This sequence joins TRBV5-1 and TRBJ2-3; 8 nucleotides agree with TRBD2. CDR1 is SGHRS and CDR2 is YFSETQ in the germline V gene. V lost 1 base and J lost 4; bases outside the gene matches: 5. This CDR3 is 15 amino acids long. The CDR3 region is CASSLSGGQPDTQYF. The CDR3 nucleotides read TGCGCCAGCAGCTTGTCGGGGGGGCAGCCAGATACGCAGTATTTT. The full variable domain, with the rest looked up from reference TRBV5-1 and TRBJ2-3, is KAGVTQTPRYLIKTRGQQVTLSCSPISGHRSVSWYQQTPGQGLQFLFEYFSETQRNKGNFPGRFSGRQFSNSRSEMNVSTLELGDSALYLCASSLSGGQPDTQYFGPGTRLTVL.

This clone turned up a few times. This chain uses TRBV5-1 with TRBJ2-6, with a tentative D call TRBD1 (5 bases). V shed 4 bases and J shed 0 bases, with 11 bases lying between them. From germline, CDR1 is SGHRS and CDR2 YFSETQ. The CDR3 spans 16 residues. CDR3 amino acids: CASSPDIVSGANVLTF. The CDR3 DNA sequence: TGCGCCAGCAGCCCGGACATTGTCTCTGGGGCCAACGTCCTGACTTTC.

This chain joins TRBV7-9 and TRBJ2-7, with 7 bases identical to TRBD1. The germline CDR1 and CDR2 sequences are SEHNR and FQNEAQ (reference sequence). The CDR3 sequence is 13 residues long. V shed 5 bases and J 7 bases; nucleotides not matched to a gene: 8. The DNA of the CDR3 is TGTGCCAGCAGCCCACAGGGGACGGGGGAGCAGTACTTC. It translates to CASSPQGTGEQYF.

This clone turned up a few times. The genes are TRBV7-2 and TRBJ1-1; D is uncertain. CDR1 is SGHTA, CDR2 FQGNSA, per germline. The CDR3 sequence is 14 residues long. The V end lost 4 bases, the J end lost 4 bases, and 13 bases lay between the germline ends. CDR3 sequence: CASSSRPDGTEAFF. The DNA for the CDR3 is TGTGCCAGCAGCTCTCGACCTGATGGCACTGAAGCTTTCTTT.

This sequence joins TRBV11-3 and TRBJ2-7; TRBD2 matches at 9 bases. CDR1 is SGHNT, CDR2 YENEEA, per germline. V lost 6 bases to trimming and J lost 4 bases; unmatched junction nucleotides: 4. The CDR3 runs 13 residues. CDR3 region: CASRGLAAYEQYF. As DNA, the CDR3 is TGTGCCAGCAGGGGACTAGCAGCTTACGAGCAGTACTTC.

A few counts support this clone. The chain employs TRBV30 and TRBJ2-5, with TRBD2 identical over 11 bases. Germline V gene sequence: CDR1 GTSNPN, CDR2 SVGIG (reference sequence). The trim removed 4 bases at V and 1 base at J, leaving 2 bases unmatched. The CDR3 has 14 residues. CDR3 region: CAWNLAGGQETQYF. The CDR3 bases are TGTGCCTGGAACCTAGCGGGGGGCCAAGAGACCCAGTACTTC. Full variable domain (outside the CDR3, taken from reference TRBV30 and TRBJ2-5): SQTIHQWPATLVQPVGSPLSLECTVEGTSNPNLYWYRQAAGRGLQLLFYSVGIGQISSEVPQNLSASRPQDRQFILSSKKLLLSDSGFYLCAWNLAGGQETQYFGPGTRLLVL.

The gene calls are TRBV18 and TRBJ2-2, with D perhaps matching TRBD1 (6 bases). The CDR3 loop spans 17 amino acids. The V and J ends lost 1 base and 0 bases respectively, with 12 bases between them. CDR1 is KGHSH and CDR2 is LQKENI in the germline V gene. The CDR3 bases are TGTGCCAGCTCACCACAAATAAGACAGGCGAACACCGGGGAGCTGTTTTTT. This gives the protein CASSPQIRQANTGELFF.